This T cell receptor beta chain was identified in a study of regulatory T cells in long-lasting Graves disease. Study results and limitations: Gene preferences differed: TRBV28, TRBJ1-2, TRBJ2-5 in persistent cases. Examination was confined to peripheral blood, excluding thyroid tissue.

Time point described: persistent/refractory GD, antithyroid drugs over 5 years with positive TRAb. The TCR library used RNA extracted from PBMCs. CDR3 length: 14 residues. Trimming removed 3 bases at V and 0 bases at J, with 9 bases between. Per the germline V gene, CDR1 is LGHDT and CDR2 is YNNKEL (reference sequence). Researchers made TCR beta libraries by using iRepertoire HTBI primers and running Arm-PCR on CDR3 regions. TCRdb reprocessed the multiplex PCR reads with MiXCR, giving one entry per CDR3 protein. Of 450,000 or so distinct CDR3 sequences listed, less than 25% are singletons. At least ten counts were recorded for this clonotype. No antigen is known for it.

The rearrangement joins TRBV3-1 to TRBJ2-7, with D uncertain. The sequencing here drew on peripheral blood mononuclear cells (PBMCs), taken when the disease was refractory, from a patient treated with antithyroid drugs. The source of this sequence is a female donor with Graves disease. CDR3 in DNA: TGTGCCAGCAGCCAGCGGCCCTCCTCCTACGAGCAGTACTTC. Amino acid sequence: CASSQRPSSYEQYF.